One sample yielded the 13 T cell receptor beta chains listed below, sequenced in a study of beta chain features in type 1 diabetes listed by TCRdb under 2018. The library was made by the immunoSEQ multiplex PCR assay. The entire amount of isolated RNA was reverse transcribed using the High Capacity cDNA Reverse Transcription Kit, so the sequenced TCRB transcripts were expressed ones. Imported from immuneACCESS, the table was reduced by TCRdb to in-frame sequences with V and J called. These copies leave out some clones; in studies compared against another copy, an unresolved V gene accounts for under half, and the cause of the remainder is not known. In all, the sample holds over 200,000 clones, and roughly 11% of those were seen once. The ten largest clones capture over 0.015% of the sample. These receptors' antigens are unknown. The investigation overall reported the following: In all four CD4+ subsets, TCRB CDR3 length was moderately but significantly shorter in type 1 diabetes patients.

What was sequenced was naive CD4+ T cells from blood. This specimen's cell subset or site label, interpreted: true naive CD4+ T cells. Receptors were obtained from a young man with type 1 diabetes.

In this sample, this clone turned up a few times. The chain links TRBV20-1 to TRBJ2-3; no clear D. This CDR3 contains 11 residues. Per the germline V gene, CDR1 is DFQATT and CDR2 is SNEGSKA (reference sequence). Trimming removed 5 bases at V and 6 bases at J, with 9 bases between. CDR3 sequence (DNA): TGCAGTGCTCGCGACTGGGATACGCAGTATTTT. Translation: CSARDWDTQYF.

The rearrangement joins TRBV29-1 to TRBJ1-1, with 8 positions matching TRBD1. V shed 6 bases, J shed 3 bases, and the junction held 6 bases outside the gene matches. CDR3 size: 13 residues. Germline V gene sequence: CDR1 SQVTM, CDR2 ANQGSEA. The CDR3 sequence is CSVAGGADTEAFF. The CDR3 nucleotides are TGCAGCGTCGCAGGGGGCGCGGACACTGAAGCTTTCTTT.

The chain has TRBV11-2 and TRBJ1-1; D remains unclear. The V gene lost 6 bases and the J gene lost 5 bases, with 7 bases spanning the gap. The CDR3 length is 11 residues. Germline CDR1 is SGHAT and CDR2 is FQNNGV. The CDR3 bases are TGTGCCAGCAGTCGGAGGACTGAAGCTTTCTTT. The encoded protein is CASSRRTEAFF.

This chain joins TRBV25-1 and TRBJ1-6; TRBD1 matches at 7 bases. The CDR3 runs 15 residues. Germline CDR1 MGHDK, CDR2 SYGVNS. V trimming: 3 bases; J trimming: 8 bases; junction bases outside the gene matches: 7. CDR3: CASSDARQGHSPLHF. CDR3 sequence (DNA): TGTGCCAGCAGTGACGCCCGACAGGGTCATTCACCCCTCCACTTT.

The chain is built from TRBV10-3 and TRBJ2-7; a possible D gene is TRBD1 (5 bases). This CDR3 comprises 15 residues. CDR1 ENHRY and CDR2 SYGVKD come from the germline V gene. The V end was cut by 3 bases, the J end by 0 bases, with 12 bases between. The CDR3 nucleotides are TGTGCCATCAGTGATATGACAGTCGCCTCCTACGAGCAGTACTTC. As protein: CAISDMTVASYEQYF.

This clone appeared once. The chain recombines TRBV19 with TRBJ2-5, with a possible D match to TRBD2 (6 bases). V was trimmed by 6 bases and J by 4 bases, leaving 15 bases between them. Per the germline V gene, CDR1 is LNHDA and CDR2 is SQIVND (reference sequence). The CDR3 runs to 14 residues. CDR3 DNA: TGTGCCAGTAGAGGACACCCCGGGGGAGAGACCCAGTACTTC. Translating it yields CASRGHPGGETQYF.

This clone was seen only a few times. The sample carries other DNA sequences with the same CDR3. The rearrangement uses TRBV2 and TRBJ2-2; D ambiguous. The CDR3 contains 12 residues. Germline V CDR1 and CDR2: SNHLY, FYNNEI. V lost 6 bases and J 3 bases, leaving 5 bases between the germline ends. Here the CDR3 reads CASRLDTGELFF. The CDR3 DNA reads TGTGCCAGCAGACTCGACACCGGGGAGCTGTTTTTT.

This clone was counted between two and nine times. The chain is built from TRBV6-5 and TRBJ2-7, with 9 bases matching TRBD1. This CDR3 has 14 amino acids. V shed 1 base, J shed 3 bases, and the junction held 1 base outside the gene matches. Germline V gene lookup returns CDR1 MNHEY and CDR2 SVGAGI. The CDR3 region is CASSYLGQGYEQYF. The DNA for the CDR3 is TGTGCCAGCAGTTACTTGGGACAGGGCTACGAGCAGTACTTC.

There are a few counts of this clone. The chain is built from TRBV4-2 and TRBJ1-2; D is unresolved. This CDR3 has 15 amino acids. The germline V gene encodes CDR1 LGHNA and CDR2 YNFKEQ. Trimming cost V 0 bases and J 2 bases, with 10 bases left between them. CDR3 nucleotides: TGTGCCAGCAGCCAAGATCGGAACAGCAACTATGGCTACACCTTC. This gives the protein CASSQDRNSNYGYTF.

V is TRBV27 and J is TRBJ2-7, with no clear D. Germline V lookup: CDR1 MNHEY, CDR2 SMNVEV (reference sequence). The CDR3 is 17 amino acids. The V end was cut by 4 bases, the J end by 0 bases, with 19 bases between. Written as DNA, the CDR3 is TGTGCCAGCAGTTCCTTCCCTGGTGCAGGCAGCTCCTACGAGCAGTACTTC. This codes for CASSSFPGAGSSYEQYF.

V and J are TRBV7-2 and TRBJ2-3; 7 bases fit TRBD2. This CDR3 is 15 amino acids long. The V and J ends lost 5 bases and 1 base, in that order; junction bases with no gene match: 6. Germline CDR1 is SGHTA and CDR2 is FQGNSA. The CDR3 region is CASSTHSGRTDTQYF. Here the CDR3 DNA reads TGTGCCAGCAGCACACATAGCGGGCGCACAGATACGCAGTATTTT. The variable domain in full, with the rest retrieved from reference TRBV7-2 and TRBJ2-3, is GAGVSQSPSNKVTEKGKDVELRCDPISGHTALYWYRQSLGQGLEFLIYFQGNSAPDKSGLPSDRFSAERTGGSVSTLTIQRTQQEDSAVYLCASSTHSGRTDTQYFGPGTRLTVL.

This clone has just a few counts. The chain carries TRBV5-1 and TRBJ1-4; 7 bases are a match to TRBD1. Germline assignment: CDR1 SGHRS and CDR2 YFSETQ. The trim removed 4 bases at V and 2 bases at J, leaving 2 bases unmatched. This CDR3 contains 14 residues. The CDR3 is CASSPGQTNEKLFF. The DNA of the CDR3 is TGCGCCAGCAGCCCGGGACAGACTAATGAAAAACTGTTTTTT.

The genes are TRBV28 and TRBJ1-4, with D unresolved. Trimming took off 10 bases at V and 4 bases at J, with 13 bases between the two ends. Germline CDR1 is MDHEN and CDR2 is SYDVKM. This CDR3 spans 13 amino acids. The CDR3 DNA sequence: TGTGCCACCCGGGGAGGGTTTAATGAAAAACTGTTTTTT. Protein sequence: CATRGGFNEKLFF.